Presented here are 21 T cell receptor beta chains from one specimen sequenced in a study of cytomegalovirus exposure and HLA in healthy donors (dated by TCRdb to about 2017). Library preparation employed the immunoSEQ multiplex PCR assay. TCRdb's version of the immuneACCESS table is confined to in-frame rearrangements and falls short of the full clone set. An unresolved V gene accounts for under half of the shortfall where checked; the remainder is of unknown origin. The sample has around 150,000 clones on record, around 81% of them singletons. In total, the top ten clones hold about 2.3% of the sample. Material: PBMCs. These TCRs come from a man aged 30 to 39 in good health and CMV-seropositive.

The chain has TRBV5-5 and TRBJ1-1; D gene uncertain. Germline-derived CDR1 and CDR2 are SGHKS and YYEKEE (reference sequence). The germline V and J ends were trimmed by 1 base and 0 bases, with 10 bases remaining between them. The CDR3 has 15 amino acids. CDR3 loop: CASSLKTVMNTEAFF. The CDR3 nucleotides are TGTGCCAGCAGCTTGAAAACAGTCATGAACACTGAAGCTTTCTTT.

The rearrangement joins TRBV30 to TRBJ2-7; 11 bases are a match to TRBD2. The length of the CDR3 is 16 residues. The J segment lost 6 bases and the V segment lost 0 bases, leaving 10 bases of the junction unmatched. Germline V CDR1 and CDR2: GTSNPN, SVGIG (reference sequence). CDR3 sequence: CAWSVKGLAAAGEQYF. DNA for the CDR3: TGTGCCTGGAGTGTAAAGGGACTAGCGGCCGCGGGCGAGCAGTACTTC.

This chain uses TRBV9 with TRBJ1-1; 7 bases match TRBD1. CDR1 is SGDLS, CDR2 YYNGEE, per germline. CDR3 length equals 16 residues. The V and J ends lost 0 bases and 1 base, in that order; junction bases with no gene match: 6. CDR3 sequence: CASSVASGQRNTEAFF. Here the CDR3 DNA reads TGTGCCAGCAGCGTAGCCTCGGGACAGCGGAACACTGAAGCTTTCTTT.

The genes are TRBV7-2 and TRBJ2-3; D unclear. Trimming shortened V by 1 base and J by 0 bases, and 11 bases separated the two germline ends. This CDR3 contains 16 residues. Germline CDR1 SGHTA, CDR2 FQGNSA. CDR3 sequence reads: CASSLGLETSTDTQYF. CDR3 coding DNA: TGTGCCAGCAGCTTAGGCCTAGAAACTAGCACAGATACGCAGTATTTT. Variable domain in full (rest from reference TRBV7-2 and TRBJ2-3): GAGVSQSPSNKVTEKGKDVELRCDPISGHTALYWYRQSLGQGLEFLIYFQGNSAPDKSGLPSDRFSAERTGGSVSTLTIQRTQQEDSAVYLCASSLGLETSTDTQYFGPGTRLTVL.

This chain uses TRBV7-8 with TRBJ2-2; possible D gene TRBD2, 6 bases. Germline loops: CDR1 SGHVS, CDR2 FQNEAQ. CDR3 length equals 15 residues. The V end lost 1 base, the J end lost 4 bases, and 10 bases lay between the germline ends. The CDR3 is CASSLGARGTGELFF. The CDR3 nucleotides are TGTGCCAGCAGCTTAGGTGCGCGGGGCACCGGGGAGCTGTTTTTT.

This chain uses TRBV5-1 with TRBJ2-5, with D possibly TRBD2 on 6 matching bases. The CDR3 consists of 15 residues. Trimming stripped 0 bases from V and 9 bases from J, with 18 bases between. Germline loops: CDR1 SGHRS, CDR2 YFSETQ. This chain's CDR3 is CASSLAPGGSAAQYF. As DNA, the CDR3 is TGCGCCAGCAGCTTGGCGCCCGGGGGATCCGCGGCCCAGTACTTC.

In DNA, the CDR3 is TGTGCCAGCAGCACCCACAGGGTGAGCACTGAAGCTTTCTTT. Amino acid sequence: CASSTHRVSTEAFF. The chain joins TRBV21-1 to TRBJ1-1; the table's TRBD1 call for D was not verified on the DNA. TRBV21-1 is marked as a pseudogene. The CDR3 is 14 amino acids.

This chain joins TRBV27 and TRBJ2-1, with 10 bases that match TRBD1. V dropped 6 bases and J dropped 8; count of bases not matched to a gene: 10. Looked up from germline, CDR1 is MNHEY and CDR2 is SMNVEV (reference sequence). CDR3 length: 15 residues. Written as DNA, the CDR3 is TGTGCCAGCAGCCAAGACAGGGGGCGTTATCATGAGCAGTTCTTC. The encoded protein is CASSQDRGRYHEQFF.

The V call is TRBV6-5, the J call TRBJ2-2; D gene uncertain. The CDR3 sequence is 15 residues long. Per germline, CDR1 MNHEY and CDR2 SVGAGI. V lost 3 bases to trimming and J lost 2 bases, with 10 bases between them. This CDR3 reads CASSYTTSNTGELFF. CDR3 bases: TGTGCCAGCAGTTATACAACAAGTAACACCGGGGAGCTGTTTTTT.

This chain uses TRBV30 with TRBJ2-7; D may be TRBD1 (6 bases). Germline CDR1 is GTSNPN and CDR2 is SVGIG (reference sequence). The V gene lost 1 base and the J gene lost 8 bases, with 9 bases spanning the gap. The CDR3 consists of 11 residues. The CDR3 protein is CAWSEGVQQYF. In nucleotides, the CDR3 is TGTGCCTGGAGTGAGGGGGTACAGCAGTACTTC.

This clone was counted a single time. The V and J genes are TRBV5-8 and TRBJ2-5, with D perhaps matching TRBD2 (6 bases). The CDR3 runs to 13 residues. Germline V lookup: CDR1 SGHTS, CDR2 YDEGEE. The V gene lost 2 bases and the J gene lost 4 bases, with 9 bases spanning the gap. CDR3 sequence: CASSFRGGETQYF. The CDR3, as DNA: TGTGCCAGCAGCTTTCGGGGAGGAGAGACCCAGTACTTC.

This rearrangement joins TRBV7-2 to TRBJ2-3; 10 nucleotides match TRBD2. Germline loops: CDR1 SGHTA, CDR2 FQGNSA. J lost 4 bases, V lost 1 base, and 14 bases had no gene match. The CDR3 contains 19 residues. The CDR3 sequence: CASSLVAGGRGVGPDTQYF. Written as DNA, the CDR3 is TGTGCCAGCAGCTTAGTAGCGGGGGGCCGAGGAGTCGGTCCAGATACGCAGTATTTT.

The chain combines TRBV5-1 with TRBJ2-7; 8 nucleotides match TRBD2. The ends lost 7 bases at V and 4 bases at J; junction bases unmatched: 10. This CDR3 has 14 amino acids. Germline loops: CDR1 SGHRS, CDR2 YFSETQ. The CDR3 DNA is TGCGCCAGCCAGACGGGGGGGGCTACGTACGAGCAGTACTTC. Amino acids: CASQTGGATYEQYF.

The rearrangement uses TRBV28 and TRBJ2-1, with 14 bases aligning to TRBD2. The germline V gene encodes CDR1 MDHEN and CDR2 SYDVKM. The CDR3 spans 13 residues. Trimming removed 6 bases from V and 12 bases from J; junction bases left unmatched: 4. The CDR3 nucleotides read TGTGCCAGCAGATTGGGACTAGCGGGGGTGCAGTTCTTC. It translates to CASRLGLAGVQFF.

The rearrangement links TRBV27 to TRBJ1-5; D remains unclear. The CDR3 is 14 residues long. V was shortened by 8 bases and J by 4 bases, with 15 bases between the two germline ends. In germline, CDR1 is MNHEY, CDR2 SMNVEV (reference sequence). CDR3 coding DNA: TGTGCCAGCGCGGTCCACGGTAGGAATCAGCCCCAGCATTTT. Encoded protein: CASAVHGRNQPQHF.

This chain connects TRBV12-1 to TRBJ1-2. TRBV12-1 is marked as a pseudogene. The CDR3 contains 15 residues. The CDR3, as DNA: TGTGCCAGCAGCCTTCCGGGGGGAGTTCACTATGGCTACACCTTC. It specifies CASSLPGGVHYGYTF.

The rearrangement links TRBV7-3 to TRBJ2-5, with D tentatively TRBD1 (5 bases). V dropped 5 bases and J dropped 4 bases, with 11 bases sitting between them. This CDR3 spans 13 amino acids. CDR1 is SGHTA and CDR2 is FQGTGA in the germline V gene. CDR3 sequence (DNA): TGTGCCAGCAGCAGGGGTGGAGCAGAGACCCAGTACTTC. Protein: CASSRGGAETQYF.

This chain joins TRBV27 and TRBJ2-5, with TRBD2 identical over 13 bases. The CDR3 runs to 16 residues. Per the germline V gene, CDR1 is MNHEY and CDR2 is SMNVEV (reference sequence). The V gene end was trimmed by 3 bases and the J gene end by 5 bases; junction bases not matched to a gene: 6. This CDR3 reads CASSLGTSGAGETQYF. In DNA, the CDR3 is TGTGCCAGCAGTTTGGGGACTAGCGGGGCCGGGGAGACCCAGTACTTC.

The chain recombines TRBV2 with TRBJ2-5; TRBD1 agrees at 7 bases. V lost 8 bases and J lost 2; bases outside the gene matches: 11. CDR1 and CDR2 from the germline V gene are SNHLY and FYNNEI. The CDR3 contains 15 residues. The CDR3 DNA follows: TGTGCCAGCGAAGGGACAGATTTTCCACAAGAGACCCAGTACTTC. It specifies CASEGTDFPQETQYF.

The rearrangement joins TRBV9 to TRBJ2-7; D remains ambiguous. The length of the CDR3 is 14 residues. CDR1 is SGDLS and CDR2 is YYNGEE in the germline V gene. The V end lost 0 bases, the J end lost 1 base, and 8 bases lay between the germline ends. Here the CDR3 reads CASSVAATSYEQYF. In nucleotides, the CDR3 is TGTGCCAGCAGCGTAGCTGCCACTTCCTACGAGCAGTACTTC.

CDR3 protein: CASSQEAAGVSSYEQYF. CDR3 DNA sequence: TGCGCCAGCAGCCAAGAGGCTGCGGGGGTGAGCTCCTACGAGCAGTACTTC. The rearrangement uses TRBV4-3 and TRBJ2-7; TRBD2 aligns across 7 bases. From germline, CDR1 is LGHNA and CDR2 YSLEER. The trim removed 0 bases at V and 0 bases at J, leaving 8 bases unmatched. The CDR3 is made up of 17 amino acids.